A single sample gave rise to the 20 T cell receptor beta chains below, sequenced in a study of identical twins. TCRdb reprocessed the 5' RACE reads with MiXCR, giving one entry per CDR3 protein. Among around 480,000 distinct CDR3 sequences listed, roughly 13% were seen once. This same sample was also part of a study on yellow fever vaccine responses in identical twins.

The specimen was CD4+ T cells sorted from blood. The receptors here all came from a woman aged 18 to 35 in good health.

J is TRBJ2-5 and V is TRBV20-1; tentatively, D is TRBD1 or TRBD2 (5 bases each). Germline loops: CDR1 DFQATT, CDR2 SNEGSKA (reference sequence). This CDR3 contains 14 residues. V lost 2 bases, J lost 4 bases, and 14 bases lay in between. The CDR3 nucleotides are TGCAGTGCTAGATGGGGGTCGGGGCTAGAGACCCAGTACTTC. It yields the protein CSARWGSGLETQYF.

This chain joins TRBV30 and TRBJ2-7; D is ambiguous. Trimming pared 3 bases from V and 1 base from J, leaving 16 bases between. The CDR3 runs to 15 residues. Germline-derived CDR1 and CDR2 are GTSNPN and SVGIG (reference sequence). The CDR3, as DNA: TGTGCCTGGAGCATTGGTCGACTCACTTCCTACGAGCAGTACTTC. It encodes CAWSIGRLTSYEQYF.

This clonotype was observed a handful of times. The chain recombines TRBV20-1 with TRBJ2-3, with a possible D match to TRBD1 (7 bases). The CDR3 contains 16 residues. Trimming took 3 bases from V and 3 from J, leaving 19 bases between them. Germline CDR1 reads DFQATT; CDR2 reads SNEGSKA (reference sequence). CDR3 region: CSASGGTVSKTDTQYF. The CDR3 coding sequence is TGCAGTGCTAGTGGGGGGACAGTCAGTAAAACAGATACGCAGTATTTT.

The gene calls are TRBV6-2 or TRBV6-3 and TRBJ2-1, with D possibly called TRBD1 or TRBD2 (5 bases each). The length of the CDR3 is 15 residues. The germline V gene has CDR1 MNHEY and CDR2 SVGEGT. V was trimmed by 7 bases and J by 6 bases, leaving 19 bases between them. The CDR3 region is CASNNRGPKANEQFF. DNA for the CDR3: TGTGCCAGCAATAACCGGGGCCCTAAGGCCAATGAGCAGTTCTTC.

The chain carries TRBV6-1 and TRBJ2-1; 8 bases are shared with TRBD2. This CDR3 region has 13 residues. Germline V gene sequence: CDR1 MNHNS, CDR2 SASEGT. The J segment lost 9 bases and the V segment lost 11 bases, leaving 12 bases of the junction unmatched. The CDR3 DNA is TGTGCCGCTAGGAAGGCGGGAGGAGGTGAGCAGTTCTTC. Translating it yields CAARKAGGGEQFF.

This clonotype appeared many times. This sequence joins TRBV7-2 and TRBJ2-1, with 9 nucleotides matching TRBD2. The V segment lost 0 bases and the J segment 6 bases; nucleotides outside the gene matches: 0. Germline V gene sequence: CDR1 SGHTA, CDR2 FQGNSA. This CDR3 has 14 amino acids. The CDR3 protein is CASSLASGSNEQFF. The CDR3 region has the DNA TGTGCCAGCAGCTTAGCTAGCGGGAGCAATGAGCAGTTCTTC.

This clonotype was seen repeatedly, ten times or more. The chain employs TRBV20-1 and TRBJ2-1; the match to TRBD2 covers 9 bases. V was clipped by 5 bases and J by 13 bases; unmatched bases: 6. Germline V gene sequence: CDR1 DFQATT, CDR2 SNEGSKA (reference sequence). The CDR3 covers 11 residues. CDR3 bases: TGCAGTGCTTTAAGACTAGCGGAACAGTTCTTC. Encoded protein: CSALRLAEQFF.

The CDR3 here is CASSASDRAYEQYF. DNA of the CDR3: TGTGCCAGCAGCGCATCGGACAGGGCCTACGAGCAGTACTTC. This sequence joins TRBV6-1 and TRBJ2-7; TRBD1 matches 8 bases. This CDR3 contains 14 residues. The trim removed 6 bases at V and 2 bases at J, leaving 6 bases unmatched. Per the germline V gene, CDR1 is MNHNS and CDR2 is SASEGT.

This chain joins TRBV20-1 and TRBJ2-1; 8 positions match TRBD1. The CDR3 length is 12 residues. The J segment lost 9 bases and the V segment lost 2 bases, leaving 3 bases of the junction unmatched. Germline V CDR1 and CDR2: DFQATT, SNEGSKA (reference sequence). The CDR3 loop is CSARLQGGEQFF. CDR3 nucleotides: TGCAGTGCTAGATTACAGGGGGGTGAGCAGTTCTTC.

The chain couples TRBV12-3 or TRBV12-4 to TRBJ1-5; 10 nucleotides match TRBD1. After removal of 8 bases from V and 2 bases from J, the junction contained 15 bases not matched to a gene. CDR3 length equals 18 residues. CDR3 sequence (DNA): TGTGCCAGCTCATTCTGGGGACAGGGGCTGGGGGGCAATCAGCCCCAGCATTTT. The encoded protein is CASSFWGQGLGGNQPQHF.

As to this clonotype: One end of the junction fails to match germline, which may point to a read error. The chain is built from TRBV3-1 and TRBJ2-7; D tentatively fits TRBD1 or TRBD2 (5 bases each). This CDR3 comprises 12 residues. Germline V gives CDR1 LGHDT, CDR2 YNNKEL (reference sequence). CDR3 nucleotides: TGTGCCAGCAGTGAGGGGTCTTACGAGCAGCACTTC. This encodes CASSEGSYEQHF.

This rearrangement joins TRBV20-1 to TRBJ2-7; 8 bases match TRBD2. V gave up 3 bases and J gave up 6 bases; unmatched junction bases: 4. The germline CDR1 and CDR2 sequences are DFQATT and SNEGSKA (reference sequence). This CDR3 is 12 amino acids long. The CDR3 reads CSASRTSSEQYF. In DNA, the CDR3 is TGCAGTGCTAGTAGGACTAGCTCCGAGCAGTACTTC.

This clonotype was counted between two and nine times. V and J are TRBV4-3 and TRBJ2-6; 12 bases agree with TRBD1. Germline values: CDR1 LGHNA, CDR2 YSLEER. J lost 5 bases, V lost 0 bases, and 8 bases had no gene match. The CDR3 has 19 amino acids. CDR3 region: CASSQDRGTGGFRANVLTF. The CDR3, as DNA: TGCGCCAGCAGCCAAGATCGGGGGACAGGGGGCTTTAGGGCCAACGTCCTGACTTTC.

This clonotype was picked up a small number of times. This chain links TRBV6-1 with TRBJ2-1; D call uncertain. The V and J ends lost 5 bases and 9 bases respectively, with 17 bases between them. The CDR3 contains 14 residues. Germline CDR1 is MNHNS and CDR2 is SASEGT. The CDR3 here is CASSPTRSMTEQFF. The CDR3 region has the DNA TGTGCCAGCAGTCCCACCCGCAGCATGACTGAGCAGTTCTTC.

This clonotype was seen only a few times. The chain carries TRBV7-2 and TRBJ2-7; TRBD1 matches 8 bases. This CDR3 contains 13 residues. Germline V gene lookup returns CDR1 SGHTA and CDR2 FQGNSA. V gave up 6 bases and J gave up 6 bases; unmatched junction bases: 7. CDR3 region: CASRPDRGGEQYF. The DNA of the CDR3 is TGTGCCAGCAGACCTGACAGGGGAGGCGAGCAGTACTTC.

This clonotype came up many times. This chain uses TRBV6-5 with TRBJ2-7, with TRBD1 identical over 11 bases. Germline values: CDR1 MNHEY, CDR2 SVGAGI. This CDR3 contains 15 residues. The trim removed 2 bases at V and 3 bases at J, leaving 3 bases unmatched. The CDR3 DNA sequence: TGTGCCAGCAGTTACCGGGACAGGGGGTACTACGAGCAGTACTTC. This translates into CASSYRDRGYYEQYF.

This clonotype showed up many times. This chain connects TRBV7-3 to TRBJ2-3, with 9 nucleotides matching TRBD1. The CDR3 has 16 residues. Trimming removed 4 bases from V and 3 bases from J; junction bases left unmatched: 8. CDR1 is SGHTA, CDR2 FQGTGA, per germline. The CDR3 spells CASSSPRQGGTDTQYF. The DNA of the CDR3 is TGTGCCAGCAGCTCGCCTAGACAGGGGGGGACAGATACGCAGTATTTT. The full variable domain, in which reference TRBV7-3 and TRBJ2-3 provide the parts outside the CDR3, is GAGVSQTPSNKVTEKGKYVELRCDPISGHTALYWYRQSLGQGPEFLIYFQGTGAADDSGLPNDRFFAVRPEGSVSTLKIQRTERGDSAVYLCASSSPRQGGTDTQYFGPGTRLTVL.

This clonotype was seen more than once but under ten times. This chain connects TRBV7-2 to TRBJ2-1; the D gene is possibly TRBD2 (6 bases). The CDR3 is 14 amino acids. The germline CDR1 and CDR2 sequences are SGHTA and FQGNSA. V lost 5 bases to trimming and J lost 15 bases, with 23 bases between them. CDR3 in amino acids: CASSRHVVGEAGFF. In DNA form, the CDR3 reads TGTGCCAGCAGCCGTCATGTGGTGGGGGAGGCTGGGTTCTTC. Complete variable domain (other parts from reference TRBV7-2 and TRBJ2-1): GAGVSQSPSNKVTEKGKDVELRCDPISGHTALYWYRQSLGQGLEFLIYFQGNSAPDKSGLPSDRFSAERTGGSVSTLTIQRTQQEDSAVYLCASSRHVVGEAGFFGPGTRLTVL.

This clonotype showed up just a few times. V is TRBV7-3 and J is TRBJ2-2; 8 bases match TRBD1. The CDR3 runs 16 residues. The trim removed 9 bases at V and 1 base at J, leaving 10 bases unmatched. Germline V CDR1 and CDR2: SGHTA, FQGTGA. The CDR3 DNA is TGTGCCAGTCACAGAGGACAGGGACTGAACACCGGGGAGCTGTTTTTT. Protein product: CASHRGQGLNTGELFF.

This clonotype turned up a few times. The V and J genes are TRBV7-8 and TRBJ2-3; TRBD2 is a possible D gene (7 bases). V gave up 7 bases and J gave up 6 bases, with 20 bases separating them. Germline loops: CDR1 SGHVS, CDR2 FQNEAQ. CDR3 length: 15 residues. The CDR3 sequence is CASTPTGGQWDTQYF. The CDR3 bases are TGTGCCAGCACCCCGACCGGGGGGCAATGGGATACGCAGTATTTT.